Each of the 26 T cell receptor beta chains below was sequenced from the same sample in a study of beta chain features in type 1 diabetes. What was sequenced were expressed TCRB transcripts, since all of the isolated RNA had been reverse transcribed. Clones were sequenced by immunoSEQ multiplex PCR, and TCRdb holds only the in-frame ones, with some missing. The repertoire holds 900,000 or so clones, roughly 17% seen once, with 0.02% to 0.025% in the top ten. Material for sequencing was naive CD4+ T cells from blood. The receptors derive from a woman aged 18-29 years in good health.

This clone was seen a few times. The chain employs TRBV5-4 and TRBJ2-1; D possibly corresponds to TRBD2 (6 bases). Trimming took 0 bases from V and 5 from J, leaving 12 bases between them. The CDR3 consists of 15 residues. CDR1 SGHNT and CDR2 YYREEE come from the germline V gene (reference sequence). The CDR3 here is CASSLEGLRDNEQFF. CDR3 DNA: TGTGCCAGCAGCTTGGAAGGACTACGAGACAATGAGCAGTTCTTC.

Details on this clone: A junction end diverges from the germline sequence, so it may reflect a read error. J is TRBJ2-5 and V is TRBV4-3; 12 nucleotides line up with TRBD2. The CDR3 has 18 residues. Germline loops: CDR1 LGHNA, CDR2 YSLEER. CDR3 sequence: CASSQGRSSGRAGETQYF. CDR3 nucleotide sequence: TGCGCCAGCAGTCAAGGGAGGTCTAGCGGGAGGGCCGGGGAGACCCAGTACTTC.

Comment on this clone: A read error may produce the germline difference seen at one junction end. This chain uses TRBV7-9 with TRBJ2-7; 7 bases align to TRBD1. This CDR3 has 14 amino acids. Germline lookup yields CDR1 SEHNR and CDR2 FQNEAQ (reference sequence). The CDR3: CASRLGQSSYKQYF. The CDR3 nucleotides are TGTGCCAGCAGGTTGGGACAGAGCTCCTACAAGCAGTACTTC.

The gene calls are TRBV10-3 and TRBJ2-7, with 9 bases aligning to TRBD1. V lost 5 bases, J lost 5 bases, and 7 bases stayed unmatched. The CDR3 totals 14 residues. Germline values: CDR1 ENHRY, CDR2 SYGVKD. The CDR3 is CAISSFGTGNEQYF. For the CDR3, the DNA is TGTGCCATCAGTTCCTTCGGGACAGGGAACGAGCAGTACTTC.

CDR3 DNA sequence: TGTGCCAGCAGTTACGGTTTCGAAGCTTTCTTT. Translating gives CASSYGFEAFF. This chain connects TRBV6-5 to TRBJ1-1, with D unresolved. Trimming removed 2 bases from V and 8 bases from J, with 6 bases in between. The germline V gene has CDR1 MNHEY and CDR2 SVGAGI. CDR3 length equals 11 residues.

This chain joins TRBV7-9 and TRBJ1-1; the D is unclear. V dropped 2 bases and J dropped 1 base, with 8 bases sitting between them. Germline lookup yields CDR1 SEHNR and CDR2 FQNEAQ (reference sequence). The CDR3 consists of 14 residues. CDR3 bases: TGTGCCAGCAGCTTATCCGAGGGGAACACTGAAGCTTTCTTT. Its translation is CASSLSEGNTEAFF. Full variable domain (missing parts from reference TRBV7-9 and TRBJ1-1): DTGVSQNPRHKITKRGQNVTFRCDPISEHNRLYWYRQTLGQGPEFLTYFQNEAQLEKSRLLSDRFSAERPKGSFSTLEIQRTEQGDSAMYLCASSLSEGNTEAFFGQGTRLTVV.

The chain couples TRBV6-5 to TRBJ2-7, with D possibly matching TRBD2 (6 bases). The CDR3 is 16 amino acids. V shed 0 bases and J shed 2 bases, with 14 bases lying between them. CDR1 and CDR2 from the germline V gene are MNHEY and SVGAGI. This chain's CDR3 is CASSYSYGRLTYEQYF. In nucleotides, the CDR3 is TGTGCCAGCAGTTACTCTTACGGGAGACTAACCTACGAGCAGTACTTC.

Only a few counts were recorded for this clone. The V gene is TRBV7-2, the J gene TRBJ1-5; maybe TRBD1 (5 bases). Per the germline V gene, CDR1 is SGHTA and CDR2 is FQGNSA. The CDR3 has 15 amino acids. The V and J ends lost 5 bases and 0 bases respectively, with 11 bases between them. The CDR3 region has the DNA TGTGCCAGCAGCCCCTGGGGCCATAGCAATCAGCCCCAGCATTTT. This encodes CASSPWGHSNQPQHF.

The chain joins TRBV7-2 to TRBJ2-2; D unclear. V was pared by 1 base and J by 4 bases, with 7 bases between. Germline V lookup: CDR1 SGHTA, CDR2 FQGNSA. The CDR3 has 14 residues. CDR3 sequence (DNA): TGTGCCAGCAGCTTAGGGGCCGCCACCGGGGAGCTGTTTTTT. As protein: CASSLGAATGELFF.

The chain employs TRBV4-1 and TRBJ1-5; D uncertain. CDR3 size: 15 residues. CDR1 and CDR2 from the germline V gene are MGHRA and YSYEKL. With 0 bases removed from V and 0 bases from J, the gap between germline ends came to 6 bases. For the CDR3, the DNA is TGCGCCAGCAGCCAAGAGAGCTATAGCAATCAGCCCCAGCATTTT. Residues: CASSQESYSNQPQHF.

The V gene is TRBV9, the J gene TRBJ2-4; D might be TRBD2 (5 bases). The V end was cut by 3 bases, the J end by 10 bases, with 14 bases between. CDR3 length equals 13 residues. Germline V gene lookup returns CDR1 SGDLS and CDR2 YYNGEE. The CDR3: CASSESGGRIQYF. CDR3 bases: TGTGCCAGCAGCGAGTCTGGCGGGCGGATTCAGTACTTC.

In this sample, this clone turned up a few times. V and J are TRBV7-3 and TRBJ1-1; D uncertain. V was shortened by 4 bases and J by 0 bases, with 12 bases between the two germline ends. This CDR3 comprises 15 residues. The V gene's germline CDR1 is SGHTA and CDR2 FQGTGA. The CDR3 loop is CASSSQGLMNTEAFF. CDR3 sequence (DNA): TGTGCCAGCAGCTCCCAAGGACTCATGAACACTGAAGCTTTCTTT.

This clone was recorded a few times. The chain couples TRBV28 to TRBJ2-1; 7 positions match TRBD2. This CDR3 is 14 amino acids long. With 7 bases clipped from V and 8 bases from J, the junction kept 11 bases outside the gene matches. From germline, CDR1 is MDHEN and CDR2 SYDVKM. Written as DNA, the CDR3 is TGTGCCAGCAATTCTCCGGGACTAAGTTATGAGCAGTTCTTC. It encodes CASNSPGLSYEQFF.

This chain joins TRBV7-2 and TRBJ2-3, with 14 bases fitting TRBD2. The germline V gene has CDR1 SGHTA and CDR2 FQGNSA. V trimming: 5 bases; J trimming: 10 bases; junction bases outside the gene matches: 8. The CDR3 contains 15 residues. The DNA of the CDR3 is TGTGCCAGCAGCGCTCCGGGACTAGCGGGAGAGTCGCAGTATTTT. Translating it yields CASSAPGLAGESQYF. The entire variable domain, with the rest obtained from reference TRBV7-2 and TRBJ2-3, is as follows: GAGVSQSPSNKVTEKGKDVELRCDPISGHTALYWYRQSLGQGLEFLIYFQGNSAPDKSGLPSDRFSAERTGGSVSTLTIQRTQQEDSAVYLCASSAPGLAGESQYFGPGTRLTVL.

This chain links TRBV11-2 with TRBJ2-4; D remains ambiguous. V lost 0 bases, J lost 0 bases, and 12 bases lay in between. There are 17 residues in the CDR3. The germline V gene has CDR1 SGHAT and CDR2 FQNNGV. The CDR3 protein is CASSLDKQPLAKNIQYF. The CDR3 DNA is TGTGCCAGCAGCTTAGATAAACAGCCTCTAGCCAAAAACATTCAGTACTTC.

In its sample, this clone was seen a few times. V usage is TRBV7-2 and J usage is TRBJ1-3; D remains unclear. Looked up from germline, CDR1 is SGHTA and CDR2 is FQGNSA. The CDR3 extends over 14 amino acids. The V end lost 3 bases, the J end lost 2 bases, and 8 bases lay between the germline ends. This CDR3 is CASSFGTTGNTIYF. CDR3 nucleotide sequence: TGTGCCAGCAGCTTTGGTACGACTGGAAACACCATATATTTT.

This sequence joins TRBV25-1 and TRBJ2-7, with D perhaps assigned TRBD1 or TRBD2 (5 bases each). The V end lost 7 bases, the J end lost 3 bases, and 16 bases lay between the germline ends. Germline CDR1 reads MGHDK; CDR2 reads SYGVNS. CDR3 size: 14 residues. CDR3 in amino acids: CASTGGYPYYEQYF. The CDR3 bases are TGTGCCAGCACTGGGGGATACCCCTACTACGAGCAGTACTTC.

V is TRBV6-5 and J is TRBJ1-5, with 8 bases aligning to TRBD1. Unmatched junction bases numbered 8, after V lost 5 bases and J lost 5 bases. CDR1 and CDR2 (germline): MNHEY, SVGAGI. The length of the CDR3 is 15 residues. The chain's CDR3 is CASSADRGGYQPQHF. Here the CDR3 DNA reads TGTGCCAGCAGTGCAGACAGGGGCGGATATCAGCCCCAGCATTTT.

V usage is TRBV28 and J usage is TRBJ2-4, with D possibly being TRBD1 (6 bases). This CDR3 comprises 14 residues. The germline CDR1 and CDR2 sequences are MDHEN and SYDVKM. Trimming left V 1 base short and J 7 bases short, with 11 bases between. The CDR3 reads CASSLYQGYNIQYF. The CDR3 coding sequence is TGTGCCAGCAGTTTATATCAGGGGTACAACATTCAGTACTTC.

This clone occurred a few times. CDR3 protein: CASSVAGDTNQETQYF. The CDR3 DNA follows: TGTGCCAGCAGCGTGGCGGGAGACACGAACCAAGAGACCCAGTACTTC. The chain has TRBV9 and TRBJ2-5; 7 bases are a match to TRBD2. CDR1 SGDLS and CDR2 YYNGEE come from the germline V gene. This CDR3 spans 16 amino acids. V was clipped by 2 bases and J by 0 bases; unmatched bases: 7.

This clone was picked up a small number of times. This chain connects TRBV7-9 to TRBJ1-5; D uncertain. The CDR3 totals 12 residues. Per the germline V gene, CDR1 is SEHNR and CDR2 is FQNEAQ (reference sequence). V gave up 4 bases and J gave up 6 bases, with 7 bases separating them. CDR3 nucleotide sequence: TGTGCCAGCAGCTCGTCAGGTCAGCCCCAGCATTTT. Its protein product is CASSSSGQPQHF.

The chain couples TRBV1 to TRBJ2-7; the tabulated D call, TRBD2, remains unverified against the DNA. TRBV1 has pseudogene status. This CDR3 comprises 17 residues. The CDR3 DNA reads TGCACCAGCAGCCAAGGTCAACCGGGACTAGAAAGCTACGAGCAGTACTTC. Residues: CTSSQGQPGLESYEQYF.

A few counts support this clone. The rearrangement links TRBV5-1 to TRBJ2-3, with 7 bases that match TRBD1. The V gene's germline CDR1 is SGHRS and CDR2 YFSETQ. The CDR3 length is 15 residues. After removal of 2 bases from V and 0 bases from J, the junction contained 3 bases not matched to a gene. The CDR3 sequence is CASSFPGGSTDTQYF. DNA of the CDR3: TGCGCCAGCAGCTTTCCAGGGGGTAGCACAGATACGCAGTATTTT. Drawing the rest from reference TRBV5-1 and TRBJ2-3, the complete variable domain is KAGVTQTPRYLIKTRGQQVTLSCSPISGHRSVSWYQQTPGQGLQFLFEYFSETQRNKGNFPGRFSGRQFSNSRSEMNVSTLELGDSALYLCASSFPGGSTDTQYFGPGTRLTVL.

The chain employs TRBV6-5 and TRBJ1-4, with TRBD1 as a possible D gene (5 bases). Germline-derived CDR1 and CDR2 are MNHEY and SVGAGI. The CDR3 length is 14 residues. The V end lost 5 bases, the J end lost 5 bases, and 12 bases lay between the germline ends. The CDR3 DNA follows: TGTGCCAGCAGTGTGGAGGGGACGAATGAAAAACTGTTTTTT. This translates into CASSVEGTNEKLFF.

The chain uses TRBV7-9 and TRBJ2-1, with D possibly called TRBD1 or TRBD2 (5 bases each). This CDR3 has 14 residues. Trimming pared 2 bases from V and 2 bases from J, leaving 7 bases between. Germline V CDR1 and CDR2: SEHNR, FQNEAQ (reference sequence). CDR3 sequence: CASSLRGAYNEQFF. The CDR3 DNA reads TGTGCCAGCAGCTTAAGGGGAGCCTACAATGAGCAGTTCTTC.

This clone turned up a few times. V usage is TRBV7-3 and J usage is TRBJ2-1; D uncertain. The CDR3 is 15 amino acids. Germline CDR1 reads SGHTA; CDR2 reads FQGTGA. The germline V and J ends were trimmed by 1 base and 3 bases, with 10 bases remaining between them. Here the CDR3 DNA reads TGTGCCAGCAGCTTAAACCTTTTGGGCTACAATGAGCAGTTCTTC. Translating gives CASSLNLLGYNEQFF.